Below, 14 T cell receptor beta chains from the same sample are listed, as sequenced in a study of T cells in tuberculosis. Measured with immunoSEQ multiplex PCR; TCRdb has only the in-frame clones, and not every one. Among fewer than 40,000 clones listed, less than 97% were seen once. The sequenced sample was PBMCs. All receptors derive from a donor aged 10 to 29 with latent tuberculosis or without tuberculosis infection.

V and J are TRBV7-2 and TRBJ2-7; 7 bases are shared with TRBD2. Germline CDR1 SGHTA, CDR2 FQGNSA. This CDR3 comprises 13 residues. Trimming at V came to 2 bases and at J to 6 bases, leaving 4 bases not matched to a gene. CDR3 sequence (DNA): TGTGCCAGCAGCTTACTAGCGGTTTCCGAGCAGTACTTC. This gives the protein CASSLLAVSEQYF.

The V gene is TRBV4-3, the J gene TRBJ1-1, with D perhaps matching TRBD1 (6 bases). This CDR3 region has 14 residues. The germline V and J ends were trimmed by 4 bases and 0 bases, with 9 bases remaining between them. In germline, CDR1 is LGHNA, CDR2 YSLEER. The CDR3 region is CASSPGQLNTEAFF. In nucleotides, the CDR3 is TGCGCCAGCAGCCCAGGACAGCTGAACACTGAAGCTTTCTTT.

The chain joins TRBV27 to TRBJ2-6; D gene uncertain. Per the germline V gene, CDR1 is MNHEY and CDR2 is SMNVEV (reference sequence). V was shortened by 6 bases and J by 4 bases, with 10 bases between the two germline ends. This CDR3 has 14 amino acids. CDR3 in DNA: TGTGCCAGCAGCAAGTCACAGGGGGCCAACGTCCTGACTTTC. This encodes CASSKSQGANVLTF.

V usage is TRBV2 and J usage is TRBJ1-2; 10 bases are a match to TRBD1. CDR3 size: 16 residues. V shed 4 bases, J shed 3 bases, and the junction held 8 bases outside the gene matches. In germline, CDR1 is SNHLY, CDR2 FYNNEI. The CDR3 nucleotides are TGTGCCAGCAGTGCCACCGCCGGGACAGGGGACTATGGCTACACCTTC. Translating gives CASSATAGTGDYGYTF.

J is TRBJ1-4 and V is TRBV6-6, with no clear D. CDR3 size: 12 residues. Germline CDR1 and CDR2: MNHNY and SVGAGI (reference sequence). V was trimmed by 5 bases and J by 6 bases, leaving 7 bases between them. CDR3 in DNA: TGTGCCAGCAGTAACAGCTATGAAAAACTGTTTTTT. It is translated as CASSNSYEKLFF.

The V and J genes are TRBV11-2 and TRBJ2-7; a possible D gene is TRBD1 (6 bases). The V end lost 3 bases, the J end lost 6 bases, and 12 bases lay between the germline ends. The CDR3 spans 13 residues. The germline CDR1 and CDR2 sequences are SGHAT and FQNNGV. The CDR3 here is CASSFRGYSEQYF. The CDR3 coding sequence is TGTGCCAGCAGCTTCAGGGGTTATTCCGAGCAGTACTTC.

This chain connects TRBV9 to TRBJ2-3; D gene ambiguous. V was cut by 1 base and J by 1 base, with 4 bases left in between. The CDR3 runs to 13 residues. Germline V CDR1 and CDR2: SGDLS, YYNGEE. CDR3 residues: CASSVFGTDTQYF. Here the CDR3 DNA reads TGTGCCAGCAGCGTATTCGGCACAGATACGCAGTATTTT. The entire variable domain, with the rest obtained from reference TRBV9 and TRBJ2-3, is as follows: DSGVTQTPKHLITATGQRVTLRCSPRSGDLSVYWYQQSLDQGLQFLIQYYNGEERAKGNILERFSAQQFPDLHSELNLSSLELGDSALYFCASSVFGTDTQYFGPGTRLTVL.

V is TRBV6-5 and J is TRBJ2-1; 11 bases match TRBD2. The CDR3 is 16 amino acids. CDR1 and CDR2 (germline): MNHEY, SVGAGI. J was trimmed by 11 bases and V by 0 bases; bases with no gene match: 9. The CDR3 DNA sequence: TGTGCCAGCAGTTACTCCCTTAGCGGGAGGGCCGATAAGCAGTTCTTC. Its translation is CASSYSLSGRADKQFF.

In nucleotides, the CDR3 is TGCAGCGTTGAGACGGGGACAGGGAGAGGGGAAGCTTTCTTT. Its protein is CSVETGTGRGEAFF. The J gene is TRBJ1-1, the V gene TRBV29-1; TRBD1 aligns across 9 bases. V shed 3 bases and J 8 bases; nucleotides not matched to a gene: 10. Germline loops: CDR1 SQVTM, CDR2 ANQGSEA. This CDR3 region has 14 residues.

This clone was found once. The chain has TRBV9 and TRBJ2-2, with 10 bases matching TRBD2. Trimming removed 0 bases from V and 2 bases from J; junction bases left unmatched: 1. The CDR3 is 16 amino acids. Germline V CDR1 and CDR2: SGDLS, YYNGEE. The CDR3 DNA reads as TGTGCCAGCAGCGTAGCTAGCGGGAGTAACACCGGGGAGCTGTTTTTT. Translated: CASSVASGSNTGELFF.

The chain links TRBV15 to TRBJ2-7; maybe TRBD2 (5 bases). Trimming removed 3 bases at V and 3 bases at J, with 15 bases between. The CDR3 contains 15 residues. Germline CDR1 and CDR2: LNHNV and YYDKDF (reference sequence). The CDR3 region is CATSRGSAVYYEQYF. The CDR3 nucleotides read TGTGCCACCAGCAGGGGCTCAGCGGTCTACTACGAGCAGTACTTC.

The CDR3 sequence is CASSLRQSGNTIYF. Here the CDR3 DNA reads TGTGCCAGCAGTTTGAGACAGTCCGGAAACACCATATATTTT. The chain uses TRBV27 and TRBJ1-3; tentatively, D is TRBD1 (5 bases). The CDR3 extends over 14 amino acids. Trimming took 3 bases from V and 4 from J, leaving 10 bases between them. Per germline, CDR1 MNHEY and CDR2 SMNVEV (reference sequence).

This chain links TRBV19 with TRBJ1-5; tentatively, D is TRBD1 (6 bases). The CDR3 covers 15 residues. Per germline, CDR1 LNHDA and CDR2 SQIVND (reference sequence). Trimming cost V 7 bases and J 0 bases, with 13 bases left between them. As DNA, the CDR3 is TGTGCCAGTACCCAGGGACAAACTAGCAATCAGCCCCAGCATTTT. Amino acid sequence: CASTQGQTSNQPQHF.

The chain links TRBV6-1 to TRBJ2-7; D call uncertain. Trimming removed 6 bases from V and 0 bases from J, with 12 bases in between. The CDR3 length is 14 residues. Germline-derived CDR1 and CDR2 are MNHNS and SASEGT. CDR3: CASRTPLGSYEQYF. As DNA, the CDR3 is TGTGCCAGCAGGACTCCTCTAGGCTCCTACGAGCAGTACTTC.